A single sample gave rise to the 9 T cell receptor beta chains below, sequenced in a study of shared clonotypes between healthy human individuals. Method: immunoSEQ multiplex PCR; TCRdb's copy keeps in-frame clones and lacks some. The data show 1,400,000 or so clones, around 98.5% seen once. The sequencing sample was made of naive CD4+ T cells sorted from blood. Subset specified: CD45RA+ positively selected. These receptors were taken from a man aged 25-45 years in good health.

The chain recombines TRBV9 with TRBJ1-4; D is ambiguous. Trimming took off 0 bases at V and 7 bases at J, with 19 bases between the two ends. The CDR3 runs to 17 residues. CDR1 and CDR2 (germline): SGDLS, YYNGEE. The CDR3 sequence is CASSVDPAGGVSEKLFF. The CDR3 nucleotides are TGTGCCAGCAGCGTAGATCCGGCCGGTGGGGTTAGTGAAAAACTGTTTTTT.

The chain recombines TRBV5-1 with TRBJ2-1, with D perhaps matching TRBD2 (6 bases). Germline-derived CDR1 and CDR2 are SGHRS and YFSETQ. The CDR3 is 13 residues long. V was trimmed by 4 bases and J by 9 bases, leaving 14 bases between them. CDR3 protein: CASSILLAGEQFF. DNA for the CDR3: TGCGCCAGCAGCATCCTACTAGCAGGTGAGCAGTTCTTC.

The CDR3 here is CASSPLAGAGGTDTQYF. The CDR3 DNA reads TGTGCCAGCTCACCACTAGCGGGAGCTGGAGGCACAGATACGCAGTATTTT. This chain links TRBV18 with TRBJ2-3, with TRBD2 matching 9 bases. The ends lost 1 base at V and 1 base at J; junction bases unmatched: 6. Germline V gene data show CDR1 as KGHSH and CDR2 as LQKENI. The CDR3 has 17 residues.

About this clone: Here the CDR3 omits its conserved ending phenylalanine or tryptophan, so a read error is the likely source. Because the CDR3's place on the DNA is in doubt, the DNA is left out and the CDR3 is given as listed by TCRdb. This CDR3 reads CASSPGRPV. The chain links TRBV19 to TRBJ1-2. Germline CDR1 is LNHDA and CDR2 is SQIVND (reference sequence). Termini included, the CDR3 measures 9 amino acids.

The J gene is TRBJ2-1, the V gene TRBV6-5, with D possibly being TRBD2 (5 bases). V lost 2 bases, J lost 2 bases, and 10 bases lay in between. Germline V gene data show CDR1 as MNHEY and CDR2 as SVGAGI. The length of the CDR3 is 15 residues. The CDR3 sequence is CASSYGGLTYNEQFF. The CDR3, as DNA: TGTGCCAGCAGTTACGGTGGACTCACCTACAATGAGCAGTTCTTC.

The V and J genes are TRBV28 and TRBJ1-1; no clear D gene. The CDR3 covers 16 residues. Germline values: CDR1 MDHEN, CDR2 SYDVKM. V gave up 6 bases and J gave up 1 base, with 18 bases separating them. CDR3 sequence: CASSSVDRAANTEAFF. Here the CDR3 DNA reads TGTGCCAGCAGCTCGGTGGATCGGGCGGCGAACACTGAAGCTTTCTTT.

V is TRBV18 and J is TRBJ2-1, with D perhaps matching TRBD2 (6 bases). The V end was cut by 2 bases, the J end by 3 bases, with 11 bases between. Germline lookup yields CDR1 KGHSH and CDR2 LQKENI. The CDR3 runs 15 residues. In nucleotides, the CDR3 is TGTGCCAGCTCACCAATGGAGGGGAGCTACAATGAGCAGTTCTTC. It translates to CASSPMEGSYNEQFF.

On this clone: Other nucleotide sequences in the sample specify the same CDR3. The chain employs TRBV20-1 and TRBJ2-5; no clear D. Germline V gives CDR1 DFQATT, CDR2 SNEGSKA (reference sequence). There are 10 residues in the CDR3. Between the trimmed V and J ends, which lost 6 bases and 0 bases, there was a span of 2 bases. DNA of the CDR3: TGCAGTGCGAACCAAGAGACCCAGTACTTC. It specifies CSANQETQYF.

This CDR3 is CASSKGTGGGQYF. The CDR3 DNA is TGTGCCAGCAGTAAGGGGACAGGTGGGGGGCAGTACTTC. The rearrangement uses TRBV28 and TRBJ2-7; the match to TRBD1 covers 8 bases. J lost 9 bases, V lost 5 bases, and 9 bases had no gene match. The germline CDR1 and CDR2 sequences are MDHEN and SYDVKM. The CDR3 covers 13 residues.